This TCR beta chain was sequenced during a study of tumor-infiltrating lymphocytes in primary liver carcinoma. Study-wide context: Tumors were stage T1-T3 N0M0, roughly 4 to 10 cm across. Study-wide results and caveats: Pairs of tumor regions overlapped more than tumor-adjacent and tumor-blood pairs did.

V lost 9 bases and J lost 2, with 19 bases in between. The CDR3 contains 15 residues. Germline CDR1 is ENHRY and CDR2 is SYGVKD. Details on this clonotype: Its antigen is still unknown.

From about 0.5 ug of total RNA, TCR beta-specific cDNA was reverse-transcribed using a constant-region primer. Sequencing libraries for TCR beta derived from three nested multiplex PCR rounds that used slightly modified ARM-PCR. TRBV1-TRBV30 forward primers and a C-beta reverse primer were used in the first two PCR rounds, which each ran for around 10 cycles. MiXCR was run by TCRdb on the multiplex PCR reads, yielding one entry per CDR3 protein. Among about 50,000 distinct CDR3 sequences listed, approximately 80% were seen once. Scientists recovered RNA and DNA together from approximately 20-30 mg of unsorted bulk tissue. Each tumor specimen held more than 75% viable tumor cells.

The rearrangement uses TRBV10-3 and TRBJ1-1; perhaps TRBD1 as D (6 bases). The sequenced sample was liver tumor tissue from sampling region 5. Indicated subset: tumor region T5, tumor centre. This sequence was found in a man aged 35-49 years with primary liver carcinoma and hepatitis B virus infection. CDR3 in DNA: TGTGCCATTTCCACGGGGGGACAAGATAACACTGAAGCTTTCTTT. Translation: CAISTGGQDNTEAFF.